Following are 28 T cell receptor beta chains from one sample sequenced in a study of blood T cell repertoires in COVID-19. Clones were sequenced by immunoSEQ multiplex PCR, and TCRdb holds only the in-frame ones, with some missing. The sample consists of some 160,000 clones, around 87% of them appearing once. Sequences were obtained from peripheral blood. The receptors were gathered from a woman aged 55-70 years with active COVID-19.

This chain uses TRBV3-1 (or the pseudogene TRBV3-2) with TRBJ1-1; D call uncertain. The V and J ends lost 1 base and 2 bases respectively, with 8 bases between them. This CDR3 region has 14 residues. CDR1 LGHDT and CDR2 YNNKEL come from the germline V gene (reference sequence). CDR3 in amino acids: CASSQGHLNTEAFF. The CDR3 bases are TGTGCCAGCAGCCAAGGACACCTAAACACTGAAGCTTTCTTT.

Written as DNA, the CDR3 is TGCAGCGCCCTGGACATTTACTCTGGAAACACCATATATTTT. Its translation: CSALDIYSGNTIYF. This chain joins TRBV29-1 and TRBJ1-3, with D perhaps matching TRBD1 (5 bases). V was trimmed by 7 bases and J by 0 bases, leaving 13 bases between them. The CDR3 is 14 amino acids. Germline V gene sequence: CDR1 SQVTM, CDR2 ANQGSEA.

V gene TRBV27 combines with J gene TRBJ2-7, with D possibly being TRBD2 (5 bases). The CDR3 has 15 amino acids. Germline V gene data show CDR1 as MNHEY and CDR2 as SMNVEV (reference sequence). The ends were cut back, 6 bases at V and 4 bases at J, with 19 bases in the middle. DNA for the CDR3: TGTGCCAGCAGAGCACAAGGGCAACTAGAGTACGAGCAGTACTTC. Translation: CASRAQGQLEYEQYF.

The chain recombines TRBV6-2 or TRBV6-3 with TRBJ2-2; 7 positions agree with TRBD2. CDR3 length: 15 amino acids. The ends lost 5 bases at V and 4 bases at J; junction bases unmatched: 7. The germline V gene encodes CDR1 MNHEY and CDR2 SVGEGT. The CDR3 region has the DNA TGTGCCAGCAGTGCTGCGGGAGTAGGCACCGGGGAGCTGTTTTTT. Translation: CASSAAGVGTGELFF.

The chain links TRBV7-2 to TRBJ2-7; D call uncertain. The V gene lost 3 bases and the J gene lost 0 bases, with 6 bases spanning the gap. The CDR3 consists of 13 residues. Germline V gene sequence: CDR1 SGHTA, CDR2 FQGNSA. CDR3 DNA: TGTGCCAGCAGCTTCCCCAGCTCCTACGAGCAGTACTTC. This translates into CASSFPSSYEQYF. Drawing the rest from reference TRBV7-2 and TRBJ2-7, the complete variable domain is GAGVSQSPSNKVTEKGKDVELRCDPISGHTALYWYRQSLGQGLEFLIYFQGNSAPDKSGLPSDRFSAERTGGSVSTLTIQRTQQEDSAVYLCASSFPSSYEQYFGPGTRLTVT.

The chain couples TRBV6-2 or TRBV6-3 to TRBJ2-3; possible D gene TRBD2, 5 bases. The V gene's germline CDR1 is MNHEY and CDR2 SVGEGT. V shed 4 bases and J shed 0 bases, with 8 bases lying between them. This CDR3 is built from 14 residues. The CDR3 loop is CASSSRTSTDTQYF. As DNA, the CDR3 is TGTGCCAGCAGTTCAAGGACTAGCACAGATACGCAGTATTTT.

This clone occurred once. The V and J genes are TRBV4-3 and TRBJ2-2, with 12 positions matching TRBD2. Losses at the gene ends were 3 bases for V and 1 base for J; bases not matched to a gene: 3. CDR3 length equals 17 residues. Germline V gives CDR1 LGHNA, CDR2 YSLEER. In DNA, the CDR3 is TGCGCCAGCAGCCAGGGACTAGCGGGCTTGAACACCGGGGAGCTGTTTTTT. Its translation: CASSQGLAGLNTGELFF.

The count of this clone is one. This chain connects TRBV19 to TRBJ1-2; 7 bases agree with TRBD1. This CDR3 region has 13 residues. In germline, CDR1 is LNHDA, CDR2 SQIVND (reference sequence). Trimming took 4 bases from V and 7 from J; bases not matched to a gene: 6. The CDR3 loop is CASSSHEGAGYTF. CDR3 sequence (DNA): TGTGCCAGTAGTAGTCATGAGGGGGCTGGCTACACCTTC.

This chain joins TRBV28 and TRBJ2-3; 8 bases fit TRBD1. V gave up 8 bases and J gave up 1 base; unmatched junction bases: 11. CDR3 size: 16 residues. Germline V gene sequence: CDR1 MDHEN, CDR2 SYDVKM. The CDR3 here is CASGLNRGAGTDTQYF. CDR3 coding DNA: TGTGCCAGCGGCCTTAACAGGGGGGCGGGCACAGATACGCAGTATTTT. Filled out from reference TRBV28 and TRBJ2-3, the complete variable domain reads DVKVTQSSRYLVKRTGEKVFLECVQDMDHENMFWYRQDPGLGLRLIYFSYDVKMKEKGDIPEGYSVSREKKERFSLILESASTNQTSMYLCASGLNRGAGTDTQYFGPGTRLTVL.

This chain joins TRBV18 and TRBJ2-4; 7 positions match TRBD2. After removal of 6 bases from V and 0 bases from J, the junction contained 8 bases not matched to a gene. The CDR3 spans 16 residues. Germline V gene lookup returns CDR1 KGHSH and CDR2 LQKENI. In DNA form, the CDR3 reads TGTGCCAGCTCCTTACAGCGGGACCTAGCCAAAAACATTCAGTACTTC. It translates to CASSLQRDLAKNIQYF.

The chain uses TRBV5-1 and TRBJ2-2; D gene unclear. This CDR3 has 14 amino acids. Trimming removed 4 bases at V and 1 base at J, with 8 bases between. The germline gives CDR1 SGHRS, CDR2 YFSETQ. This CDR3 reads CASSAGRNTGELFF. The CDR3 region has the DNA TGCGCCAGCAGCGCTGGGCGGAACACCGGGGAGCTGTTTTTT.

The chain combines TRBV27 with TRBJ2-7; the D gene is possibly TRBD2 (8 bases). V shed 7 bases and J shed 2 bases, with 18 bases lying between them. The CDR3 is 15 amino acids. In germline, CDR1 is MNHEY, CDR2 SMNVEV (reference sequence). CDR3 sequence (DNA): TGTGCCAGCACGGGAGGGGGCACACCTCCCTACGAGCAGTACTTC. This sequence encodes CASTGGGTPPYEQYF.

The chain couples TRBV18 to TRBJ1-6; no clear D gene. CDR1 is KGHSH, CDR2 LQKENI, per germline. The V end lost 3 bases, the J end lost 9 bases, and 21 bases lay between the germline ends. This CDR3 contains 17 residues. The CDR3 loop reads CASSPQRGPYTPSPLHF. CDR3 sequence (DNA): TGTGCCAGCTCACCCCAACGCGGCCCATATACGCCTTCACCCCTCCACTTT.

This chain connects TRBV5-1 to TRBJ2-1, with 13 bases fitting TRBD2. The germline gives CDR1 SGHRS, CDR2 YFSETQ. The V segment lost 1 base and the J segment 6 bases; nucleotides outside the gene matches: 10. This CDR3 contains 18 residues. CDR3 region: CASSLWGRGTSGTNEQFF. CDR3 DNA sequence: TGCGCCAGCAGCTTGTGGGGGAGAGGGACTAGCGGGACCAATGAGCAGTTCTTC.

The chain is built from TRBV6-4 and TRBJ1-5; TRBD1 aligns across 11 bases. The germline gives CDR1 MRHNA, CDR2 SNTAGT. J gave up 2 bases and V 6 bases, and 6 bases lay outside the gene matches. There are 16 residues in the CDR3. The DNA for the CDR3 is TGTGCCAGCAGAGAAGGGACAGGGGGTGGCAATCAGCCCCAGCATTTT. Amino acids: CASREGTGGGNQPQHF.

The chain joins TRBV18 to TRBJ2-7; the D gene is possibly TRBD1 (6 bases). The CDR3 runs to 15 residues. CDR1 is KGHSH and CDR2 is LQKENI in the germline V gene. The V end was cut by 3 bases, the J end by 3 bases, with 15 bases between. In nucleotides, the CDR3 is TGTGCCAGCTCACCTCCCCTCCTGGACAGCTACGAGCAGTACTTC. This encodes CASSPPLLDSYEQYF.

The chain employs TRBV28 and TRBJ1-3; D may be TRBD1 (6 bases). The V and J ends lost 7 bases and 3 bases respectively, with 13 bases between them. The germline V gene encodes CDR1 MDHEN and CDR2 SYDVKM. The CDR3 spans 14 residues. CDR3 sequence reads: CASTKGGIGNTIYF. The CDR3 DNA reads TGTGCCAGCACAAAGGGGGGGATTGGAAACACCATATATTTT.

This chain uses TRBV4-1 with TRBJ2-7; 7 bases align to TRBD2. V shed 1 base, J shed 2 bases, and the junction held 8 bases outside the gene matches. From germline, CDR1 is MGHRA and CDR2 YSYEKL. This CDR3 is 16 amino acids long. The CDR3 reads CASSQGLALAPYEQYF. The CDR3 DNA is TGCGCCAGCAGCCAAGGACTAGCTCTAGCCCCCTACGAGCAGTACTTC.

The chain carries TRBV3-1 (or the pseudogene TRBV3-2) and TRBJ1-2, with TRBD1 identical over 8 bases. The germline V gene encodes CDR1 LGHDT and CDR2 YNNKEL (reference sequence). This CDR3 comprises 15 residues. V lost 3 bases, J lost 4 bases, and 7 bases stayed unmatched. This chain's CDR3 is CASSHHRGSGYGYTF. CDR3 in DNA: TGTGCCAGCAGCCATCACAGGGGGTCTGGCTATGGCTACACCTTC.

The rearrangement joins TRBV20-1 to TRBJ2-2, with 9 bases fitting TRBD1. Germline V lookup: CDR1 DFQATT, CDR2 SNEGSKA (reference sequence). This CDR3 comprises 16 residues. V was clipped by 3 bases and J by 7 bases; unmatched bases: 12. The DNA for the CDR3 is TGCAGTGCTAGTGTCGGACAGGGGCGGATTCGCGGGGAGCTGTTTTTT. Encoded protein: CSASVGQGRIRGELFF.

The chain uses TRBV30 and TRBJ2-6, with D maybe TRBD1 (5 bases). Trimming took off 7 bases at V and 0 bases at J, with 19 bases between the two ends. The CDR3 covers 17 residues. Germline V gene lookup returns CDR1 GTSNPN and CDR2 SVGIG (reference sequence). CDR3 loop: CASKTDLIYSGANVLTF. Written as DNA, the CDR3 is TGTGCCTCCAAGACAGACCTAATTTACTCTGGGGCCAACGTCCTGACTTTC.

The chain recombines TRBV5-4 with TRBJ2-1; the D gene is possibly TRBD2 (5 bases). Per the germline V gene, CDR1 is SGHNT and CDR2 is YYREEE (reference sequence). With 2 bases removed from V and 12 bases from J, the gap between germline ends came to 9 bases. The CDR3 is 11 residues long. CDR3 coding DNA: TGTGCCAGCAGCTTAAGGACTGTGCAGTTCTTC. It codes for CASSLRTVQFF.

V is TRBV20-1 and J is TRBJ2-2; a weak D match, TRBD2 (5 bases). Trimming removed 3 bases from V and 4 bases from J, with 12 bases in between. Germline CDR1 is DFQATT and CDR2 is SNEGSKA (reference sequence). This CDR3 is 14 amino acids long. CDR3 sequence: CSASLGSGTGELFF. The CDR3 nucleotides are TGCAGTGCTAGTTTAGGGAGCGGCACCGGGGAGCTGTTTTTT.

This clone was seen only once. This chain links TRBV4-3 with TRBJ2-2, with TRBD1 identical over 7 bases. After removal of 0 bases from V and 6 bases from J, the junction contained 7 bases not matched to a gene. CDR1 is LGHNA, CDR2 YSLEER, per germline. CDR3 size: 16 residues. This chain's CDR3 is CASSQDRGLVAGELFF. Written as DNA, the CDR3 is TGCGCCAGCAGCCAAGATAGGGGGCTGGTAGCCGGGGAGCTGTTTTTT.

The chain links TRBV6-6 to TRBJ2-5, with D maybe TRBD1 (5 bases). In germline, CDR1 is MNHNY, CDR2 SVGAGI (reference sequence). The V and J ends lost 2 bases and 4 bases respectively, with 14 bases between them. This CDR3 is built from 15 residues. CDR3 protein: CASSYTPTVPETQYF. DNA of the CDR3: TGTGCCAGCAGTTACACGCCGACAGTGCCAGAGACCCAGTACTTC.

The count of this clone is one. The V gene is TRBV7-9, the J gene TRBJ2-6; possible D gene TRBD1, 5 bases. This CDR3 contains 14 residues. Germline CDR1 is SEHNR and CDR2 is FQNEAQ (reference sequence). V was cut by 7 bases and J by 0 bases, with 7 bases left in between. DNA for the CDR3: TGTGCCAGCATCGACAGCTCTGGGGCCAACGTCCTGACTTTC. Translating gives CASIDSSGANVLTF. Full variable domain (rest looked up from reference TRBV7-9 and TRBJ2-6): DTGVSQNPRHKITKRGQNVTFRCDPISEHNRLYWYRQTLGQGPEFLTYFQNEAQLEKSRLLSDRFSAERPKGSFSTLEIQRTEQGDSAMYLCASIDSSGANVLTFGAGSRLTVL.

The chain uses TRBV28 and TRBJ2-2, with D tentatively TRBD1 (5 bases). Germline CDR1 reads MDHEN; CDR2 reads SYDVKM. The CDR3 consists of 15 residues. V gave up 3 bases and J gave up 1 base, with 9 bases separating them. CDR3 bases: TGTGCCAGCAGTTTTAATCAGGGGAACACCGGGGAGCTGTTTTTT. Translating it yields CASSFNQGNTGELFF.

The chain employs TRBV28 and TRBJ2-1, with 11 nucleotides matching TRBD1. The CDR3 has 17 residues. Unmatched junction bases numbered 12, after V lost 1 base and J lost 10 bases. The germline V gene has CDR1 MDHEN and CDR2 SYDVKM. The CDR3 is CASSLFLRTGGIGEQFF. The CDR3 bases are TGTGCCAGCAGTTTATTCTTGAGGACAGGGGGCATAGGCGAGCAGTTCTTC. The whole variable domain, filled in from reference TRBV28 and TRBJ2-1, reads DVKVTQSSRYLVKRTGEKVFLECVQDMDHENMFWYRQDPGLGLRLIYFSYDVKMKEKGDIPEGYSVSREKKERFSLILESASTNQTSMYLCASSLFLRTGGIGEQFFGPGTRLTVL.